The T cell receptor (beta chain) described here comes from a study of cytomegalovirus exposure and HLA in healthy donors. This clone was detected a few times. The antigen is not known. It was with 60 Vbeta and 13 Jbeta primers that the PCR ran. Sequencing was performed with immunoSEQ multiplex PCR; in TCRdb, only in-frame clones are kept and a portion is missing. In the table there are about 140,000 clones, approximately 65% of which are singletons. Study results and caveats: In a later analysis, a genetic analysis reported fewer productive-TCR N-insertions in an Asian-associated ancestry cluster than the cohort average.

Sequenced: PBMCs. The receptor comes from a woman aged 60-75 years in good health and CMV-seronegative.

The CDR3 DNA reads TGTGCCAGCAGCTCCGGATTGGGGGCAGAAGCTTTCTTT. The encoded protein is CASSSGLGAEAFF. The genes are TRBV7-3 and TRBJ1-1; D is perhaps TRBD1 (6 bases). The CDR3 extends over 13 amino acids. V lost 4 bases, J lost 8 bases, and 14 bases lay in between. CDR1 is SGHTA, CDR2 FQGTGA, per germline.